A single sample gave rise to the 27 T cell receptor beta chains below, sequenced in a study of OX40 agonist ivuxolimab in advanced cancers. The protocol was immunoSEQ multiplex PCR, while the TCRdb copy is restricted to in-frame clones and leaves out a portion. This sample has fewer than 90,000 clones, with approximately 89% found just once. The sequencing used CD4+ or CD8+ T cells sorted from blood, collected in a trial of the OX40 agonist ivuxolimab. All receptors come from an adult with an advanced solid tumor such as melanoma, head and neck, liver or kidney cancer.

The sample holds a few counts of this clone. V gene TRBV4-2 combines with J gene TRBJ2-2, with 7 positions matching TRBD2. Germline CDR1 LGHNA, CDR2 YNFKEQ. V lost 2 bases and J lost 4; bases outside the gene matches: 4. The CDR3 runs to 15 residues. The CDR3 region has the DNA TGTGCCAGCAGCCAACTAGCGGTATCCACCGGGGAGCTGTTTTTT. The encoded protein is CASSQLAVSTGELFF.

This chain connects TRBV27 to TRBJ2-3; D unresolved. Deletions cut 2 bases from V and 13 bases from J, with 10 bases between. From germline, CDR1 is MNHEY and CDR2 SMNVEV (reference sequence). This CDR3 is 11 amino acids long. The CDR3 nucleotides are TGTGCCAGCAGTTTAGCGGCCCGGGAGTATTTT. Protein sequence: CASSLAAREYF.

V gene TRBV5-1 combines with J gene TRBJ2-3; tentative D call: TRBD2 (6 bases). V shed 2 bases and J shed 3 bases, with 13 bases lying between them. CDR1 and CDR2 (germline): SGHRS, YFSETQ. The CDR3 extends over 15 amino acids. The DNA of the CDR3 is TGCGCCAGCAGCTTACCGGGACTGAGAACAGATACGCAGTATTTT. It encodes CASSLPGLRTDTQYF.

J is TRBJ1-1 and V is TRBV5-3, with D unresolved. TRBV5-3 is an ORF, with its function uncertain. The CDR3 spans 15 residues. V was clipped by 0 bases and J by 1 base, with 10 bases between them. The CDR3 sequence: CARSLEGAANTEAFF. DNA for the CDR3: TGTGCCAGAAGCTTGGAAGGCGCTGCGAACACTGAAGCTTTCTTT.

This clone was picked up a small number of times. CDR3 sequence (DNA): TGTGCCAGCACCCAATTCACCTACGAGCAGTACTTC. Translation gives CASTQFTYEQYF. The chain recombines TRBV28 with TRBJ2-7; no definite D call. Germline V gene data show CDR1 as MDHEN and CDR2 as SYDVKM. The CDR3 is 12 amino acids. V was trimmed by 7 bases and J by 2 bases, leaving 9 bases between them.

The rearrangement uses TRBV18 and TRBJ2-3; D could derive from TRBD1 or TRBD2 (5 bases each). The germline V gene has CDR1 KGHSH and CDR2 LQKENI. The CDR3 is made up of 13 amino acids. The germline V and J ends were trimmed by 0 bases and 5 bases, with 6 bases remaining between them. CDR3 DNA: TGTGCCAGCTCACCACCTGGGGGAGATACGCAGTATTTT. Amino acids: CASSPPGGDTQYF.

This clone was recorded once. This CDR3 reads CASSLGGQSNTEAFF. The CDR3 DNA is TGTGCCAGCTCACTGGGGGGACAGTCGAACACTGAAGCTTTCTTT. The chain employs TRBV18 and TRBJ1-1; 7 bases line up with TRBD1. The V gene's germline CDR1 is KGHSH and CDR2 LQKENI. Losses at the gene ends were 4 bases for V and 1 base for J; bases not matched to a gene: 6. The CDR3 contains 15 residues.

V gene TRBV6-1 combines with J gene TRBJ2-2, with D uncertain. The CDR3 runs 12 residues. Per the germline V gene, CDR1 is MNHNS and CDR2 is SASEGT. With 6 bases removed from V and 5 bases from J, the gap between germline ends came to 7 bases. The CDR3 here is CASSLLTGELFF. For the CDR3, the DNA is TGTGCCAGCAGCCTTCTGACCGGGGAGCTGTTTTTT.

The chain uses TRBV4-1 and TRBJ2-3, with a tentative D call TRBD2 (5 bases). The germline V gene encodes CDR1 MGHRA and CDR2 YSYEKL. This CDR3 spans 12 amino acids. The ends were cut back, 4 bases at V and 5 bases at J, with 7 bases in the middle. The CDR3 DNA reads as TGCGCCAGCAGCCCACGGGAAGATACGCAGTATTTT. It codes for CASSPREDTQYF.

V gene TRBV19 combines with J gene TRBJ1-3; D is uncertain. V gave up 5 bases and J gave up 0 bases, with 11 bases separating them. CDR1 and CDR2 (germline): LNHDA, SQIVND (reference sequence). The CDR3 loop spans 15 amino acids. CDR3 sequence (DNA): TGTGCCAGTAGTCCTACCCCTGTCTCTGGAAACACCATATATTTT. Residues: CASSPTPVSGNTIYF. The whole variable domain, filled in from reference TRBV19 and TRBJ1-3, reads DGGITQSPKYLFRKEGQNVTLSCEQNLNHDAMYWYRQDPGQGLRLIYYSQIVNDFQKGDIAEGYSVSREKKESFPLTVTSAQKNPTAFYLCASSPTPVSGNTIYFGEGSWLTVV.

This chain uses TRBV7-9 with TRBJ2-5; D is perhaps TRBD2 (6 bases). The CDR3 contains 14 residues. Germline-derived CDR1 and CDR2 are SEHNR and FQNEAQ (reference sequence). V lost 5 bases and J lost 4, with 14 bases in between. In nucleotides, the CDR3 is TGTGCCAGCAGCCCCCTTGGGGGGTTAGAGACCCAGTACTTC. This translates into CASSPLGGLETQYF.

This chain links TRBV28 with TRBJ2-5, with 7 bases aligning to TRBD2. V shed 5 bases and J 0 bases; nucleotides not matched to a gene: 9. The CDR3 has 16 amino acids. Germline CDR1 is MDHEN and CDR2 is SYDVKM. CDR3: CASSPLLRGNQETQYF. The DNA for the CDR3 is TGTGCCAGCAGTCCTCTTTTGCGGGGGAACCAAGAGACCCAGTACTTC.

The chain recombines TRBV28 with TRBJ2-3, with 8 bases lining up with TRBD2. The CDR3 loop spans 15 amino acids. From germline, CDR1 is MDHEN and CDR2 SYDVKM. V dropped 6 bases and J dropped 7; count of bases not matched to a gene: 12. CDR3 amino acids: CASSTLAEAWYTQYF. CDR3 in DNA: TGTGCCAGCAGCACACTAGCGGAGGCCTGGTATACGCAGTATTTT.

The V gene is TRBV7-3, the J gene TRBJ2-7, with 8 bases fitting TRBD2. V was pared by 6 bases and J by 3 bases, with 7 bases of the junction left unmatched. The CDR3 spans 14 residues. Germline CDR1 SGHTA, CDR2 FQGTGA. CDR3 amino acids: CASRSGTSLYEQYF. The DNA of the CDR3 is TGTGCCAGCAGGTCCGGGACTAGTCTCTACGAGCAGTACTTC. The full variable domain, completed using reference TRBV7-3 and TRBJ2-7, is GAGVSQTPSNKVTEKGKYVELRCDPISGHTALYWYRQSLGQGPEFLIYFQGTGAADDSGLPNDRFFAVRPEGSVSTLKIQRTERGDSAVYLCASRSGTSLYEQYFGPGTRLTVT.

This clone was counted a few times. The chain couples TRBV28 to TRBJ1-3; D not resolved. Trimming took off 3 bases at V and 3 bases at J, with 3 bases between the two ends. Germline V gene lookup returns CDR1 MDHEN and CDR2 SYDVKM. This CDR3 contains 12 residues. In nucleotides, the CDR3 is TGTGCCAGCAGTTTCCTTGGAAACACCATATATTTT. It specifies CASSFLGNTIYF.

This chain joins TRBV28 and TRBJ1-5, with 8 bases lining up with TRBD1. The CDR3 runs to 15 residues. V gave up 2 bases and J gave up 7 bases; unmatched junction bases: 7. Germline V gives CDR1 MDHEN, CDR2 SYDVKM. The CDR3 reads CASSLPTGDVQPQHF. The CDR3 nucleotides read TGTGCCAGCAGTTTACCGACAGGGGACGTCCAGCCCCAGCATTTT.

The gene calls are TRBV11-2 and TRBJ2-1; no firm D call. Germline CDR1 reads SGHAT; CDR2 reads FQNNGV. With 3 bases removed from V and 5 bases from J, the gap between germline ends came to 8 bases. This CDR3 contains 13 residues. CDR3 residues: CASSFDRNNEQFF. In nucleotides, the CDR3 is TGTGCCAGCAGCTTTGACCGGAACAATGAGCAGTTCTTC.

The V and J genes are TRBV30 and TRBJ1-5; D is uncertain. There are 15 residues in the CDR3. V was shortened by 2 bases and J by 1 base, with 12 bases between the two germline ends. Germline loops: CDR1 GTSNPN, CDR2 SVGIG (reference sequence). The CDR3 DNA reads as TGTGCCTGGAGTCCCTCAGATAGGAGCAATCAGCCCCAGCATTTT. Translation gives CAWSPSDRSNQPQHF.

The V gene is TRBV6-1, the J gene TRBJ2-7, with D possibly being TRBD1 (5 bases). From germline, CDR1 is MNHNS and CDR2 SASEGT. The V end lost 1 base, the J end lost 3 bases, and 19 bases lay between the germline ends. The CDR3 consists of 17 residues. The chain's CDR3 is CASSEDPTRTLFYEQYV. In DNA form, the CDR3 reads TGTGCCAGCAGTGAAGATCCAACACGGACACTATTCTACGAGCAGTACGTC.

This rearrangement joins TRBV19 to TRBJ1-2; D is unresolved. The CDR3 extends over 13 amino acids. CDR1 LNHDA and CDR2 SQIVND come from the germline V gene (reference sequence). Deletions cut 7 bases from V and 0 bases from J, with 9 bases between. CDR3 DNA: TGTGCCAGTATGACCAACTCTAACTATGGCTACACCTTC. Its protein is CASMTNSNYGYTF.

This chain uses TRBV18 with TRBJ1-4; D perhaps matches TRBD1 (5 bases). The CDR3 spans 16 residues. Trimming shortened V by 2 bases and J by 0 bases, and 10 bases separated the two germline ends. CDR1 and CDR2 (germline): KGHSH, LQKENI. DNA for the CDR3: TGTGCCAGCTCACCAGGGGCTCCCGCAACTAATGAAAAACTGTTTTTT. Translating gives CASSPGAPATNEKLFF.

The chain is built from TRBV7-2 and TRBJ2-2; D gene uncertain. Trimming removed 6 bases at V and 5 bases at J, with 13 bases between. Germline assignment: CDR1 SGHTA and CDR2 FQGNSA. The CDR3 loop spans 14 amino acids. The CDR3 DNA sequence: TGTGCCAGCAGGACCTCTTTGGGTACCGGGGAGCTGTTTTTT. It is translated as CASRTSLGTGELFF.

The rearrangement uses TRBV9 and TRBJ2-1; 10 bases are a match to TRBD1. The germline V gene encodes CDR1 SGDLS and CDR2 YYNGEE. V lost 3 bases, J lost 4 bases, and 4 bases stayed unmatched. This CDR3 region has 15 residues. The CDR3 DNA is TGTGCCAGCAGCGGCGGGACAGGGGAGTACAATGAGCAGTTCTTC. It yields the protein CASSGGTGEYNEQFF.

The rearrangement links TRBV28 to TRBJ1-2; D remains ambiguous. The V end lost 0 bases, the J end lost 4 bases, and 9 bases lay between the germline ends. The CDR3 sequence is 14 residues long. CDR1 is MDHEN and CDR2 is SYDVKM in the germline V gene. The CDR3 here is CASSLWAGSYGYTF. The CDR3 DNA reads TGTGCCAGCAGTTTATGGGCCGGGAGCTATGGCTACACCTTC.

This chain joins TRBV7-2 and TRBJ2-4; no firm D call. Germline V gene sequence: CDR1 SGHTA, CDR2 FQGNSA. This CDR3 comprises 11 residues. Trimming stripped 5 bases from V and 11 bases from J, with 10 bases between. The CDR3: CASSTDRVQYF. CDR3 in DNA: TGTGCCAGCAGCACCGACCGGGTTCAGTACTTC. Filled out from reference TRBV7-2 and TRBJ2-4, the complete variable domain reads GAGVSQSPSNKVTEKGKDVELRCDPISGHTALYWYRQSLGQGLEFLIYFQGNSAPDKSGLPSDRFSAERTGGSVSTLTIQRTQQEDSAVYLCASSTDRVQYFGAGTRLSVL.

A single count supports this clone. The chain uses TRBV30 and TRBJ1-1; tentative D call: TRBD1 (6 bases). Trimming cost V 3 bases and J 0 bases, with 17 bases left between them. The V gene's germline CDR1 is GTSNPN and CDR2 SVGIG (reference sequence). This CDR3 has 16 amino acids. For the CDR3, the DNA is TGTGCCTGGAGGGGGGGCCAGGGCAGGATGAACACTGAAGCTTTCTTT. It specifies CAWRGGQGRMNTEAFF.

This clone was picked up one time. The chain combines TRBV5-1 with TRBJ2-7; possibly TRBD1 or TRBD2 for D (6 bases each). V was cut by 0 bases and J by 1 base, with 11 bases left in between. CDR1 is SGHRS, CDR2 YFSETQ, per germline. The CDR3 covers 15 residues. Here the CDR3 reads CASSLVGGNSYEQYV. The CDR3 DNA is TGCGCCAGCAGCTTGGTAGGGGGGAATTCCTACGAGCAGTACGTC.